The table lists the clone carrying this T cell receptor (beta chain) with many counts. Sequence at one end of the junction differs from germline and may be a read error. The record originates from a study of blood T cells in healthy people across ages. Caucasian individuals from Russia who were healthy and aged about 6 to 100 acted as donors. Using a J-beta primer mix together with a sample-barcoded 5' primer, a second PCR was run for roughly 7 to 11 cycles. Each CDR3 protein is one row after TCRdb ran MiXCR on the 5' RACE reads. The sample lists about 1 million distinct CDR3 sequences, almost 25% occurring once. This CDR3 is built from 12 residues. Germline CDR1 reads MDHEN; CDR2 reads SYDVKM. The same specimen was also included in a second study, on T cells of mothers and their children. That study adds: With the M1S primer of the second PCR, sample barcodes and 2-4 random nucleotides were added.

Sequencing was done on a sample of blood. V gene TRBV28 combines with J gene TRBJ2-7, with 9 bases identical to TRBD1. The clonotype was recovered from a girl aged 2 to 10 in good health. CDR3 sequence (DNA): TGTGCCAGTAGTTTCACCAGGACAGGGGCGGTCTTC. Translation: CASSFTRTGAVF.